This T cell receptor beta chain was sequenced in a study of Graves' ophthalmopathy and Graves' hyperthyroidism. Overall study context: Ahead of any treatment, peripheral blood was obtained at the initial diagnosis.

Other autoimmune diseases, uncontrolled infections, pregnancy or lactation excluded patients from enrollment. Establishment of the diagnosis relied upon clinical symptoms, serum thyroxine, TRAb, thyroid ultrasound and orbital computed tomography. Scientists amplified the TCR beta CDR3 regions from RNA transcripts. RT-PCR in the first round used HTBI primers; a second-round multiplex PCR followed. TCRdb reanalysed the multiplex PCR reads using MiXCR and keeps one entry per CDR3 protein. The table includes 650,000 to 800,000 distinct CDR3 sequences, over 40% detected once. About this clonotype: Its antigen is undetermined. The DNA is left out, because the CDR3 cannot be placed on it with certainty; the CDR3 is given as TCRdb lists it.

Study outcomes and limitations: Thyroid clonotypes that were expanded above 0.001 frequency mostly also appeared in blood.

The germline V gene has CDR1 MGHDK and CDR2 SYGVNS. A total of 18 residues make up the CDR3, ends included. V is TRBV25-1 and J is TRBJ2-2; no check of the table's D call, TRBD1, against the DNA was made. The specimen was peripheral blood. This TCR derives from an adult man with Graves' ophthalmopathy. The CDR3 sequence is CASSQVPDRGRTPGSCFF.